These 2 T cell receptor beta chains share one sample of origin, sequenced in a study of blood T cell repertoires in COVID-19. Produced via immunoSEQ multiplex PCR; TCRdb's table is partial and in-frame only. The sample lists about 160,000 clones, approximately 83% occurring once. Sequenced sample: peripheral blood. The origin of the receptors is a man aged 65 to 85 with acute or convalescent COVID-19.

The chain carries TRBV7-8 and TRBJ2-7, with 11 bases identical to TRBD2. V shed 3 bases, J shed 2 bases, and the junction held 6 bases outside the gene matches. This CDR3 has 16 residues. The germline V gene encodes CDR1 SGHVS and CDR2 FQNEAQ. The CDR3 DNA follows: TGTGCCAGCAGCTTTTCCGGGACTAGCGGAGCCTACGAGCAGTACTTC. This translates into CASSFSGTSGAYEQYF.

This rearrangement joins TRBV21-1 to TRBJ1-1. TRBV21-1 is reported as a pseudogene. The CDR3 has 14 residues. CDR3 bases: TGTGCCAGCAGCAAAGGGCGGCGGAACACTGAAGCTTTCTTT. This codes for CASSKGRRNTEAFF.